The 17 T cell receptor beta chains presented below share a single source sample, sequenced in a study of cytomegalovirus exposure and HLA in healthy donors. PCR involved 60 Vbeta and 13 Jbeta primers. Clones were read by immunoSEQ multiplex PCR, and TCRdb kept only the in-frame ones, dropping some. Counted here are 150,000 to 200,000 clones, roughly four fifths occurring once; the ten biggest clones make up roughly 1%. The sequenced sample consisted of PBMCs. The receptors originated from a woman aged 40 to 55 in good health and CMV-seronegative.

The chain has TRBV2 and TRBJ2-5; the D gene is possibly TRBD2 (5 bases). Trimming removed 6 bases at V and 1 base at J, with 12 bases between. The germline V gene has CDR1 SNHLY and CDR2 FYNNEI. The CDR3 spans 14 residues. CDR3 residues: CASSPTTLQETQYF. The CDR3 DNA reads TGTGCCAGCAGCCCGACTACTCTCCAAGAGACCCAGTACTTC.

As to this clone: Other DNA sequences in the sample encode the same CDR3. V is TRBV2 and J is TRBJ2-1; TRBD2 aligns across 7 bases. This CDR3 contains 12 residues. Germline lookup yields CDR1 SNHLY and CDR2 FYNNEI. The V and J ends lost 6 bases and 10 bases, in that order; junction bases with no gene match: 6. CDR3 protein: CASSGERGEQFF. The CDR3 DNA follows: TGTGCCAGCAGCGGGGAGCGGGGAGAGCAGTTCTTC.

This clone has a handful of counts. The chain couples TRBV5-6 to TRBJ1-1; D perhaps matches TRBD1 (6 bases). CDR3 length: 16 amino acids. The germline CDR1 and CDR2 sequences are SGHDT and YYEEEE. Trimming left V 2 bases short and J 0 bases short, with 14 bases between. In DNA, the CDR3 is TGTGCCAGCAGCTTTGGGTTCGGGACAATGAACACTGAAGCTTTCTTT. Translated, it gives CASSFGFGTMNTEAFF.

The chain's CDR3 is CASSLAVSLNQPQHF. The CDR3 DNA follows: TGTGCCAGTAGTCTGGCCGTATCACTAAATCAGCCCCAGCATTTT. This chain connects TRBV19 to TRBJ1-5; D remains unclear. This CDR3 has 15 amino acids. Looked up from germline, CDR1 is LNHDA and CDR2 is SQIVND (reference sequence). Trimming left V 5 bases short and J 4 bases short, with 15 bases between.

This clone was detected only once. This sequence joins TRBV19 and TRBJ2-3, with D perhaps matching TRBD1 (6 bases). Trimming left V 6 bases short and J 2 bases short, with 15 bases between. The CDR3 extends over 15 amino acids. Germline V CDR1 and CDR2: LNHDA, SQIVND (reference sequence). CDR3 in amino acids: CASRSTGFLTDTQYF. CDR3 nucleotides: TGTGCCAGTAGATCTACAGGGTTCCTCACAGATACGCAGTATTTT.

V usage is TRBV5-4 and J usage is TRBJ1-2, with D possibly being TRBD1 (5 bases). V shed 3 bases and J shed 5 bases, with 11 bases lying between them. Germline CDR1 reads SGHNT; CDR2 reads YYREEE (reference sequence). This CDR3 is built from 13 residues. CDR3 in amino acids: CASSSTDSYGYTF. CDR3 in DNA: TGTGCCAGCAGCTCTACCGACAGTTATGGCTACACCTTC.

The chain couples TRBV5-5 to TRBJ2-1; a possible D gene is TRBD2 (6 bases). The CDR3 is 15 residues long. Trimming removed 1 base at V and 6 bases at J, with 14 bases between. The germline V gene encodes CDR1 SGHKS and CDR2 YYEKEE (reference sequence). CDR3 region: CASSLPLGGINEQFF. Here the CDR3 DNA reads TGTGCCAGCAGCTTGCCGCTTGGAGGGATCAATGAGCAGTTCTTC.

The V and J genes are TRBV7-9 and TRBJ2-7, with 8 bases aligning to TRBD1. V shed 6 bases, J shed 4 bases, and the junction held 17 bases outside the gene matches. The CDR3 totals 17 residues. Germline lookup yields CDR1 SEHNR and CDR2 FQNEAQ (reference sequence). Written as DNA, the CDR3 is TGTGCCAGCAGTGCATCTTTCGGGGACAGGAGACCTTACGAGCAGTACTTC. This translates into CASSASFGDRRPYEQYF.

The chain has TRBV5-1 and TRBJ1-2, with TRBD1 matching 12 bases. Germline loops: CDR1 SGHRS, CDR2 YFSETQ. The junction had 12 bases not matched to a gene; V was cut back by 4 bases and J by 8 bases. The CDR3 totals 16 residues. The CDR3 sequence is CASSQGQGAIPEGYTF. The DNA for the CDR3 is TGCGCCAGCAGCCAGGGACAGGGGGCGATCCCTGAAGGCTACACCTTC.

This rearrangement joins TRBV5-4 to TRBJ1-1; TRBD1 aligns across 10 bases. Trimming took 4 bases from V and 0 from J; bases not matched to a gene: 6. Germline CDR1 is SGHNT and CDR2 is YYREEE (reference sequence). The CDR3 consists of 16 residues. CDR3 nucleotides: TGTGCCAGCAGCATCGACAGGGGGCAGTTGAACACTGAAGCTTTCTTT. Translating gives CASSIDRGQLNTEAFF.

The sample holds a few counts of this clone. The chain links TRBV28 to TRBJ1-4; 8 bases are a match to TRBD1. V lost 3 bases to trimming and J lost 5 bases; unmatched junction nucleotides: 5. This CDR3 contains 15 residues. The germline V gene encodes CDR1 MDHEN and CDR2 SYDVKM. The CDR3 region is CASSFWGQENEKLFF. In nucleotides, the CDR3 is TGTGCCAGCAGTTTCTGGGGACAGGAGAATGAAAAACTGTTTTTT.

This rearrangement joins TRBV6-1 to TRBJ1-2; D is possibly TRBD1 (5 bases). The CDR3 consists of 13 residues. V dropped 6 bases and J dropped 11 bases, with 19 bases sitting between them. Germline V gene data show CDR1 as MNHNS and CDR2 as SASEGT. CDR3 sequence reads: CASRPLGLAIYTF. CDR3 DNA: TGTGCCAGCAGACCCCTGGGACTCGCGATTTACACCTTC.

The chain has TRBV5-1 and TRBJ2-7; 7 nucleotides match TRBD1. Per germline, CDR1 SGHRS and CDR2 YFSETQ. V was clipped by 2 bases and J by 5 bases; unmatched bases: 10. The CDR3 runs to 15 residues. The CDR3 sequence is CASSLSPGGINEQYF. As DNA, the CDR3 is TGCGCCAGCAGCTTATCCCCAGGGGGAATAAACGAGCAGTACTTC. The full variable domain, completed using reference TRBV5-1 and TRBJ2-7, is KAGVTQTPRYLIKTRGQQVTLSCSPISGHRSVSWYQQTPGQGLQFLFEYFSETQRNKGNFPGRFSGRQFSNSRSEMNVSTLELGDSALYLCASSLSPGGINEQYFGPGTRLTVT.

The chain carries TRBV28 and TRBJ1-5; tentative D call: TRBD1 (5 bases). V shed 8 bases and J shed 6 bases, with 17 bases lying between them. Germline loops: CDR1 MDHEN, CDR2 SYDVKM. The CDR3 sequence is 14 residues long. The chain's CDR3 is CASFHYGGSQPQHF. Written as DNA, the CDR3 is TGTGCCAGCTTCCATTATGGGGGGAGTCAGCCCCAGCATTTT.

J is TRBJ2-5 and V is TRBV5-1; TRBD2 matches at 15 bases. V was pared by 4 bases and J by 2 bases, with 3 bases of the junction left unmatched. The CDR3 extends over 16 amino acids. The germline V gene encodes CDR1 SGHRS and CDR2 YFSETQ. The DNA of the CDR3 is TGCGCCAGCAGCGCGGGACTAGCGGGAGGTCAAGAGACCCAGTACTTC. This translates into CASSAGLAGGQETQYF.

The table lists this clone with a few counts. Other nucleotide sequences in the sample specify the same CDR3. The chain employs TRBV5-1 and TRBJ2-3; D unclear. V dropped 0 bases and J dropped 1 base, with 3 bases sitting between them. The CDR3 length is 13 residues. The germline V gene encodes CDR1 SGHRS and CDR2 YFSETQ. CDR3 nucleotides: TGCGCCAGCAGCTTGGCCGGCACAGATACGCAGTATTTT. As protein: CASSLAGTDTQYF.

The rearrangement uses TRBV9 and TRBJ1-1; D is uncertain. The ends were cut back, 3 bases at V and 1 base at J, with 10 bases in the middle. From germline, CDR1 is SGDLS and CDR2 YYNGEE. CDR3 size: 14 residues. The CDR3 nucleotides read TGTGCCAGCAGCGGGGGAGAGTGGAACACTGAAGCTTTCTTT. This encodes CASSGGEWNTEAFF.